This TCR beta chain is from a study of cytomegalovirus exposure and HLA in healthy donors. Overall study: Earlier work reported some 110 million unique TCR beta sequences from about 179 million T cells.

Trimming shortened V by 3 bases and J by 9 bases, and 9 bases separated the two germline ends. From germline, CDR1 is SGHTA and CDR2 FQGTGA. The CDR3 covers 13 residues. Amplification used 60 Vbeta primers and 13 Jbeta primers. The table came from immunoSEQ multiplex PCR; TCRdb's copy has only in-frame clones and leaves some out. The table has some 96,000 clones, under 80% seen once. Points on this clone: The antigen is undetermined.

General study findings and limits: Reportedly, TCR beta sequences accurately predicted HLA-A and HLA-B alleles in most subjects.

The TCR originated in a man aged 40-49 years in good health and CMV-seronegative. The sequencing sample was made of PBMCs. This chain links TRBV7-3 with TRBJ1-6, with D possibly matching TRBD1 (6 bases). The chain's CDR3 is CASSFRGASPLHF. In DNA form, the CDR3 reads TGTGCCAGCAGCTTCAGGGGCGCTTCACCCCTCCACTTT.